Below, 26 T cell receptor beta chains from the same sample are listed, as sequenced in a study of identical twins. MiXCR, run by TCRdb on the 5' RACE reads, gives a single entry per CDR3 protein. The profile shows 650,000 to 800,000 distinct CDR3 sequences, about 9.4% of them singletons. The same data also contributed to another study, on yellow fever vaccine responses in identical twins.

What was sequenced was PBMCs. The receptor source for this set is a woman under 30 in good health.

The rearrangement uses TRBV28 and TRBJ2-1; the D gene is possibly TRBD2 (5 bases). The CDR3 contains 13 residues. The V gene's germline CDR1 is MDHEN and CDR2 SYDVKM. V was pared by 8 bases and J by 11 bases, with 19 bases between. The CDR3 DNA is TGTGCCAGCCGCGGGCCACCAGGAGATAAGCAGTTCTTC. This sequence encodes CASRGPPGDKQFF.

This clonotype was observed a handful of times. The chain recombines TRBV6-1 with TRBJ1-6, with D perhaps matching TRBD1 (5 bases). CDR1 is MNHNS and CDR2 is SASEGT in the germline V gene. The CDR3 has 16 residues. The ends were cut back, 4 bases at V and 9 bases at J, with 19 bases in the middle. CDR3 DNA: TGTGCCAGCAGTGCAGGATCCCAGGGATCAAGTTCACCCCTCCACTTT. Its translation: CASSAGSQGSSSPLHF.

This clonotype was found a few times. This chain uses TRBV12-5 with TRBJ2-1; maybe TRBD1 (5 bases). The length of the CDR3 is 18 residues. Germline V lookup: CDR1 LGHNT, CDR2 FRNRAP. The V gene lost 1 base and the J gene lost 3 bases, with 19 bases spanning the gap. CDR3 protein: CASGLAPKDRQGYNEQFF. DNA for the CDR3: TGTGCTAGTGGTTTGGCTCCCAAGGACCGCCAGGGCTACAATGAGCAGTTCTTC.

This clonotype has a count of ten or more. This sequence joins TRBV5-1 and TRBJ2-3; 7 bases map to TRBD2. CDR1 is SGHRS and CDR2 is YFSETQ in the germline V gene. J was trimmed by 0 bases and V by 5 bases; bases with no gene match: 6. The CDR3 covers 15 residues. The DNA for the CDR3 is TGCGCCAGCAGTGCTAGCGGATATAGCACAGATACGCAGTATTTT. The encoded protein is CASSASGYSTDTQYF.

This clonotype was seen a few times. The J gene is TRBJ2-1, the V gene TRBV29-1, with D perhaps assigned TRBD1 or TRBD2 (5 bases each). This CDR3 is 14 amino acids long. V lost 4 bases and J lost 3, with 13 bases in between. The germline CDR1 and CDR2 sequences are SQVTM and ANQGSEA. The CDR3 nucleotides read TGCAGCGTTGCACCTGGGGACCTCTACAATGAGCAGTTCTTC. Translation gives CSVAPGDLYNEQFF.

This clonotype came up a few times. CDR3 bases: TGTGCCAGCAGCCAAGAGGGAGGCCCTCACTACGAGCAGTACTTC. Translating it yields CASSQEGGPHYEQYF. The J gene is TRBJ2-7, the V gene TRBV14, with a weak D call TRBD2 (6 bases). This CDR3 comprises 15 residues. The V and J ends lost 0 bases and 3 bases respectively, with 12 bases between them. In germline, CDR1 is SGHDN, CDR2 FVKESK.

In its sample, this clonotype was seen many times. The rearrangement joins TRBV5-1 to TRBJ1-2; 7 positions match TRBD1. Germline V lookup: CDR1 SGHRS, CDR2 YFSETQ. The CDR3 consists of 14 residues. Losses at the gene ends were 3 bases for V and 4 bases for J; bases not matched to a gene: 6. CDR3 protein: CASSSTGSSYGYTF. The CDR3 DNA reads TGCGCCAGCAGCTCGACAGGGAGTAGCTATGGCTACACCTTC.

J is TRBJ1-5 and V is TRBV20-1; D might be TRBD1 (6 bases). This CDR3 region has 15 residues. Trimming removed 3 bases at V and 8 bases at J, with 20 bases between. The germline V gene has CDR1 DFQATT and CDR2 SNEGSKA (reference sequence). The CDR3 reads CSASPLQGVVKPQHF. DNA of the CDR3: TGCAGTGCTAGCCCCTTACAGGGTGTGGTAAAGCCCCAGCATTTT.

This chain links TRBV20-1 with TRBJ2-7; D gene ambiguous. CDR3 length: 15 amino acids. Trimming stripped 0 bases from V and 0 bases from J, with 12 bases between. From germline, CDR1 is DFQATT and CDR2 SNEGSKA (reference sequence). The CDR3 DNA follows: TGCAGTGCTAGAGATCTTGGTCAAAGCTCCTACGAGCAGTACTTC. Translating gives CSARDLGQSSYEQYF.

The chain has TRBV20-1 and TRBJ2-3; 13 bases match TRBD2. The germline V gene has CDR1 DFQATT and CDR2 SNEGSKA (reference sequence). CDR3 length: 17 amino acids. CDR3 nucleotides: TGCAGCGTCTGTGGACTAGCGGGGGCCGGCCCCACAGATACGCAGTATTTT. Translated: CSVCGLAGAGPTDTQYF.

This chain joins TRBV7-2 and TRBJ1-5; a weak D match, TRBD1 (5 bases). V dropped 2 bases and J dropped 6 bases, with 8 bases sitting between them. The V gene's germline CDR1 is SGHTA and CDR2 FQGNSA. This CDR3 comprises 13 residues. The CDR3 DNA sequence: TGTGCCAGCAGCTTAAGGGGAGTTCAGCCCCAGCATTTT. Protein sequence: CASSLRGVQPQHF.

This clonotype was counted only a few times. The chain is built from TRBV25-1 and TRBJ2-1; D is uncertain. Germline V gene sequence: CDR1 MGHDK, CDR2 SYGVNS. There are 14 residues in the CDR3. Trimming left V 5 bases short and J 4 bases short, with 12 bases between. CDR3 nucleotides: TGTGCCAGCAGTAAGAACGGTCTATACAATGAGCAGTTCTTC. Its protein product is CASSKNGLYNEQFF. The variable domain in full, completed from reference TRBV25-1 and TRBJ2-1, reads EADIYQTPRYLVIGTGKKITLECSQTMGHDKMYWYQQDPGMELHLIHYSYGVNSTEKGDLSSESTVSRIRTEHFPLTLESARPSHTSQYLCASSKNGLYNEQFFGPGTRLTVL.

In DNA form, the CDR3 reads TGCGCCAGCAGCCAAGATTTTGCGGACGGGCGAGAGACCCAGTACTTC. This sequence encodes CASSQDFADGRETQYF. The V call is TRBV4-3, the J call TRBJ2-5; D not resolved. Germline lookup yields CDR1 LGHNA and CDR2 YSLEER. Trimming shortened V by 0 bases and J by 4 bases, and 15 bases separated the two germline ends. The CDR3 sequence is 16 residues long.

The rearrangement joins TRBV6-2 or TRBV6-3 to TRBJ2-5; 14 bases line up with TRBD2. This CDR3 has 19 residues. V gave up 4 bases and J gave up 3 bases; unmatched junction bases: 13. Germline-derived CDR1 and CDR2 are MNHEY and SVGEGT. The CDR3 sequence: CASSSPGLAGETIKETQYF. CDR3 bases: TGTGCCAGCAGTTCGCCGGGACTAGCGGGGGAAACCATTAAAGAGACCCAGTACTTC.

The gene calls are TRBV14 and TRBJ2-3; either TRBD1 or TRBD2 may fit D (5 bases each). CDR1 is SGHDN and CDR2 is FVKESK in the germline V gene. Trimming took 0 bases from V and 2 from J, leaving 12 bases between them. This CDR3 contains 16 residues. CDR3 sequence reads: CASSQERGTYTDTQYF. For the CDR3, the DNA is TGTGCCAGCAGCCAAGAGAGGGGAACCTACACAGATACGCAGTATTTT.

The rearrangement uses TRBV6-1 and TRBJ2-7, with 10 bases identical to TRBD2. CDR1 and CDR2 from the germline V gene are MNHNS and SASEGT. V shed 9 bases and J 6 bases; nucleotides not matched to a gene: 8. This CDR3 region has 13 residues. This chain's CDR3 is CASNLAGDSEQYF. DNA for the CDR3: TGTGCCAGTAACCTAGCGGGAGACAGCGAGCAGTACTTC.

This clonotype has a handful of counts. CDR3 amino acids: CASSSGVGAGADTQYF. CDR3 nucleotides: TGTGCCAGCAGCTCGGGGGTTGGGGCCGGCGCAGATACGCAGTATTTT. The chain links TRBV7-9 to TRBJ2-3, with a weak D call TRBD2 (6 bases). V was pared by 4 bases and J by 4 bases, with 18 bases between. The germline gives CDR1 SEHNR, CDR2 FQNEAQ (reference sequence). CDR3 length: 16 amino acids.

The chain combines TRBV5-1 with TRBJ1-1; TRBD1 matches at 7 bases. The germline gives CDR1 SGHRS, CDR2 YFSETQ. V shed 4 bases and J 4 bases; nucleotides not matched to a gene: 10. This CDR3 comprises 15 residues. DNA of the CDR3: TGCGCCAGCAGCGCCAGACAGGGAAGGGTCACTGAAGCTTTCTTT. This encodes CASSARQGRVTEAFF.

The table lists this clonotype with many counts. Compared with germline, one end of the junction differs, possibly owing to a read error. This chain links TRBV27 with TRBJ2-3; no clear D gene. CDR3 length equals 11 residues. Germline V CDR1 and CDR2: MNHEY, SMNVEV (reference sequence). In DNA form, the CDR3 reads TGCGCCAGCAGGAGAGCGGATACGCAGTATTTT. Translation: CASRRADTQYF.

This clonotype was recorded a few times. The chain has TRBV7-8 and TRBJ2-7; either TRBD1 or TRBD2 may fit D (5 bases each). V dropped 5 bases and J dropped 7 bases, with 24 bases sitting between them. Per germline, CDR1 SGHVS and CDR2 FQNEAQ. The CDR3 runs 16 residues. The CDR3 bases are TGTGCCAGCAGCAAGCCCTGGGGCGGATCCTGGAGGGAGCAGTACTTC. Encoded protein: CASSKPWGGSWREQYF.

This chain connects TRBV6-1 to TRBJ2-7; 8 bases are shared with TRBD1. This CDR3 region has 14 residues. CDR1 and CDR2 from the germline V gene are MNHNS and SASEGT. J was trimmed by 6 bases and V by 6 bases; bases with no gene match: 10. Here the CDR3 reads CASSQGAIRGEQYF. The CDR3, as DNA: TGTGCCAGCAGCCAGGGGGCCATCCGGGGCGAGCAGTACTTC.

This clonotype was observed a handful of times. The gene calls are TRBV6-1 and TRBJ2-7; no definite D call. Germline CDR1 MNHNS, CDR2 SASEGT. This CDR3 is built from 15 residues. Trimming removed 5 bases from V and 0 bases from J, with 14 bases in between. The CDR3 is CASSPRGQLSYEQYF. CDR3 DNA: TGTGCCAGCAGTCCTCGTGGGCAACTCTCCTACGAGCAGTACTTC.

The chain is built from TRBV6-5 and TRBJ1-1; D perhaps matches TRBD1 (6 bases). The CDR3 consists of 17 residues. V lost 4 bases, J lost 5 bases, and 23 bases lay in between. Germline values: CDR1 MNHEY, CDR2 SVGAGI. CDR3 residues: CASSLTQGNSGGTEAFF. The CDR3 coding sequence is TGTGCCAGCAGTTTGACTCAGGGGAACTCCGGGGGTACTGAAGCTTTCTTT.

This clonotype was found a few times. The V call is TRBV5-1, the J call TRBJ1-1, with D tentatively TRBD1 (5 bases). V gave up 1 base and J gave up 2 bases, with 12 bases separating them. There are 15 residues in the CDR3. The V gene's germline CDR1 is SGHRS and CDR2 YFSETQ. CDR3 sequence: CASSLTGVSNTEAFF. The CDR3 DNA follows: TGCGCCAGCAGCTTGACGGGGGTCTCTAACACTGAAGCTTTCTTT.

This chain connects TRBV6-1 to TRBJ2-2; 8 bases are shared with TRBD1. The CDR3 spans 15 residues. Germline values: CDR1 MNHNS, CDR2 SASEGT. After removal of 7 bases from V and 2 bases from J, the junction contained 6 bases not matched to a gene. This CDR3 is CASNDRGPNTGELFF. DNA for the CDR3: TGTGCCAGCAACGACAGGGGACCCAACACCGGGGAGCTGTTTTTT.

As for this clonotype: A much more abundant neighbour one base away suggests this may be a read error. The V call is TRBV5-5, the J call TRBJ2-1, with TRBD1 identical over 7 bases. CDR1 and CDR2 from the germline V gene are SGHKS and YYEKEE (reference sequence). Trimming removed 3 bases from V and 4 bases from J; junction bases left unmatched: 13. The CDR3 runs 17 residues. For the CDR3, the DNA is TGTGCCAGCAGCTCTAAAACCGGGACAGAGGGTTACAATGAGCAGTTCTTC. Translation: CASSSKTGTEGYNEQFF.